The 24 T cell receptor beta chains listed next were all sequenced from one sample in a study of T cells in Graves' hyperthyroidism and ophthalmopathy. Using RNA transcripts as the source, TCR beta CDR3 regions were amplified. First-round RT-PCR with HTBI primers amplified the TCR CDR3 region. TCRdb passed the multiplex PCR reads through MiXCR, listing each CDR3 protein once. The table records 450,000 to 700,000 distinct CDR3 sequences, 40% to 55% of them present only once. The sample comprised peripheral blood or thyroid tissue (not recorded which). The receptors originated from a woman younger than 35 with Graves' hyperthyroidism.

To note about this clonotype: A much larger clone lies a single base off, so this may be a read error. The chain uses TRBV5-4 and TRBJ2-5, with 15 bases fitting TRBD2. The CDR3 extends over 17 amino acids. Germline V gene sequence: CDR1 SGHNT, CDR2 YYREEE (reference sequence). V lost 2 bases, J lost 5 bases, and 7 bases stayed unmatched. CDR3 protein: CASSFGLAGGPEETQYF. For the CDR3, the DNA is TGTGCCAGCAGCTTTGGACTAGCGGGAGGGCCGGAGGAGACCCAGTACTTC.

The CDR3 loop reads CASSFRPPDTEAFF. CDR3 nucleotide sequence: TGCGCCAGCAGCTTTCGTCCTCCGGACACTGAAGCTTTCTTT. The chain carries TRBV5-1 and TRBJ1-1, with D hard to call. V was trimmed by 2 bases and J by 3 bases, leaving 11 bases between them. The CDR3 runs 14 residues. The germline gives CDR1 SGHRS, CDR2 YFSETQ.

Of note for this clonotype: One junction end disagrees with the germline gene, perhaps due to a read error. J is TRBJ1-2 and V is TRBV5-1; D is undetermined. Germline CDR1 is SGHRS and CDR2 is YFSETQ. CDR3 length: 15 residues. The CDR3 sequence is CASSLVGRSNYGYAF. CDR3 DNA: TGCGCCAGCAGCTTAGTTGGCCGATCTAACTATGGCTACGCCTTC.

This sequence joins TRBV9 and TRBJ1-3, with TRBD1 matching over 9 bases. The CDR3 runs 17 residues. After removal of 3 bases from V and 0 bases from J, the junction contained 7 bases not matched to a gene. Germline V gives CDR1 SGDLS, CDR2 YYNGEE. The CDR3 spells CASSGRTGASSGNTIYF. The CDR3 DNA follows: TGTGCCAGCAGCGGACGGACAGGGGCGAGCTCTGGAAACACCATATATTTT.

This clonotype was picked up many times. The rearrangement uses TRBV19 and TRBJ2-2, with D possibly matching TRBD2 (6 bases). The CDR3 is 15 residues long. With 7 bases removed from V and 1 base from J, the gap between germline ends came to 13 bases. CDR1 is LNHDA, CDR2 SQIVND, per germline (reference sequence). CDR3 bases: TGTGCCAGTAAGGAGGGTAGCGGGAACACCGGGGAGCTGTTTTTT. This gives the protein CASKEGSGNTGELFF.

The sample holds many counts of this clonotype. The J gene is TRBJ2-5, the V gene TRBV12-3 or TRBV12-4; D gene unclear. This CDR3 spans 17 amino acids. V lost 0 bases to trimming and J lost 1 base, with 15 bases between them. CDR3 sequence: CASSLAGRYGRQETQYF. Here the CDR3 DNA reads TGTGCCAGCAGTTTAGCCGGGCGCTATGGACGCCAAGAGACCCAGTACTTC.

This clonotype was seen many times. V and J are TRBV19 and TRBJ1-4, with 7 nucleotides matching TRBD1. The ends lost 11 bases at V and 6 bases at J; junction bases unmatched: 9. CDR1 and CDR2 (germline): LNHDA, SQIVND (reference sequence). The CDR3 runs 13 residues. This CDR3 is CACRGRGDEKLFF. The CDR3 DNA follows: TGTGCCTGCAGGGGCAGGGGGGATGAAAAACTGTTTTTT.

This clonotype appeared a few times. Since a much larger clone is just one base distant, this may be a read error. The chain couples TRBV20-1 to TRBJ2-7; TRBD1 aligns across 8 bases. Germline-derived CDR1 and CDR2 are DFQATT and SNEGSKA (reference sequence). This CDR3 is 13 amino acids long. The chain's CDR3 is CSARQGAPYEQHF. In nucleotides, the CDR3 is TGCAGTGCTAGACAGGGGGCTCCCTACGAGCAGCACTTC.

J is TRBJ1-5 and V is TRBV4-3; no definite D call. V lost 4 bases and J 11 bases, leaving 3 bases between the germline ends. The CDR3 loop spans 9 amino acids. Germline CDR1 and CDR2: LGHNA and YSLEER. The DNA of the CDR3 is TGCGCCAGCAGCCCTACCCAGCATTTT. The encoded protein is CASSPTQHF.

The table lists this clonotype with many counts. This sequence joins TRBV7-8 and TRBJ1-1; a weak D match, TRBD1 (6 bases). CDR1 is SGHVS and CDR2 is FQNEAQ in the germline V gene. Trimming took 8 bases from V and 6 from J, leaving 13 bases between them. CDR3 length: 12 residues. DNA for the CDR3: TGTGCCAGCGGGGGGCAGAGCTCTGAAGCTTTCTTT. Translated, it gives CASGGQSSEAFF.

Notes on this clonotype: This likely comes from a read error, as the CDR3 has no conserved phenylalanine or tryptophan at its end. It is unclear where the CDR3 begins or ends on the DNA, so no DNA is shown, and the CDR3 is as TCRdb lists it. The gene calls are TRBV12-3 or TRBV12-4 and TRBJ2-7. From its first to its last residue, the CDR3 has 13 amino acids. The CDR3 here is CASSLVTSYEQCL.

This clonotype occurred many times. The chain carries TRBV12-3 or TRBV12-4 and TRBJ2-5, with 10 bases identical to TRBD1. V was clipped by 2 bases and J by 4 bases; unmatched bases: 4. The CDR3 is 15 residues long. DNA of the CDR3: TGTGCCAGCAGTTTATGGAGGACAGGGGGAGAGACCCAGTACTTC. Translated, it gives CASSLWRTGGETQYF.

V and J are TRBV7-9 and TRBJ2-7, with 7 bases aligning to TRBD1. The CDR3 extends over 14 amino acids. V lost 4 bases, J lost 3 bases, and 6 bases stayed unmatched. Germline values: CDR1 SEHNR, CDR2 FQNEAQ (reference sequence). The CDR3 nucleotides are TGTGCCAGCAGCTCACCCGACAGGGACTACGAGCAGTACTTC. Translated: CASSSPDRDYEQYF.

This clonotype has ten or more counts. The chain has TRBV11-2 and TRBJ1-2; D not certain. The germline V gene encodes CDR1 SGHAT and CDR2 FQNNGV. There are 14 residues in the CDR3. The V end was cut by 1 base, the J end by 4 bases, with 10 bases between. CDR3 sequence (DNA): TGTGCCAGCAGCTTAGTTACAGCGTCCTATGGCTACACCTTC. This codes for CASSLVTASYGYTF.

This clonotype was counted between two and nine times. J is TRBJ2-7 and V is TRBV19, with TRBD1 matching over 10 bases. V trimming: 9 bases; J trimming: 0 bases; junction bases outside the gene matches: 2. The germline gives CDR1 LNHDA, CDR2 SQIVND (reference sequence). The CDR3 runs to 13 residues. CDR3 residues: CARGDRGSYEQYF. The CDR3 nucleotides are TGTGCCAGGGGGGACAGGGGCTCCTACGAGCAGTACTTC.

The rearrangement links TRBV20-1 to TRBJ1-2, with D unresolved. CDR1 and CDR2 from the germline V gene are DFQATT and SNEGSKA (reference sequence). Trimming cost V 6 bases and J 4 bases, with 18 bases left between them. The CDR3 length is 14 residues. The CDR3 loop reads CSASIRTGGYGYTF. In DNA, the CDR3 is TGCAGTGCCAGTATCAGGACCGGAGGCTATGGCTACACCTTC.

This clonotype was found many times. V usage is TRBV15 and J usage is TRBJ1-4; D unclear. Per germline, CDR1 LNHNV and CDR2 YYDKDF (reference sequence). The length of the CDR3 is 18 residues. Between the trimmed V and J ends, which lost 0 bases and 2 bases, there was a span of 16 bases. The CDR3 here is CATSRDPPTSATNEKLFF. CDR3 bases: TGTGCCACCAGCAGAGATCCTCCCACAAGCGCCACTAATGAAAAACTGTTTTTT. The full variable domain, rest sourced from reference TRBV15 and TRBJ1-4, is DAMVIQNPRYQVTQFGKPVTLSCSQTLNHNVMYWYQQKSSQAPKLLFHYYDKDFNNEADTPDNFQSRRPNTSFCFLDIRSPGLGDTAMYLCATSRDPPTSATNEKLFFGSGTQLSVL.

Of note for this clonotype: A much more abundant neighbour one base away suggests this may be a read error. The CDR3 here is CASRAGGVSSYEQYF. DNA for the CDR3: TGTGCCAGCAGGGCAGGAGGGGTTAGCTCCTACGAGCAGTACTTC. The chain employs TRBV27 and TRBJ2-7, with a possible D match to TRBD2 (6 bases). V shed 6 bases and J shed 0 bases, with 15 bases lying between them. Per germline, CDR1 MNHEY and CDR2 SMNVEV (reference sequence). This CDR3 has 15 residues.

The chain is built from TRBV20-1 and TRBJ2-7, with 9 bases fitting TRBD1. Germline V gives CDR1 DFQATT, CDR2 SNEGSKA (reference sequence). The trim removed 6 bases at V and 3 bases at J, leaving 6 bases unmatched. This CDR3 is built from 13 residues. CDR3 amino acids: CSAAGQGFYEQYF. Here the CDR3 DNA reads TGCAGTGCCGCCGGACAGGGGTTCTACGAGCAGTACTTC.

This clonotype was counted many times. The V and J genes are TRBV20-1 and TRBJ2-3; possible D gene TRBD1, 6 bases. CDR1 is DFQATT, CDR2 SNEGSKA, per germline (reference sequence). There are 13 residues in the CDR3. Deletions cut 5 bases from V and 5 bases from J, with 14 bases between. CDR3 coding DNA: TGCAGTGCTCAGGACAGAAGTGTAGATACGCAGTATTTT. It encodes CSAQDRSVDTQYF.

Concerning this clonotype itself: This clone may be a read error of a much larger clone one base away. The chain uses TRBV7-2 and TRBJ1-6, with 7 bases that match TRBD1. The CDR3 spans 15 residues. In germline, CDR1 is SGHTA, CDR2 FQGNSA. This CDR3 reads CAGSFHRGDGSPLHF. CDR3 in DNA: TGTGCCGGCAGCTTCCACAGGGGTGATGGCTCACCCCTCCACTTT. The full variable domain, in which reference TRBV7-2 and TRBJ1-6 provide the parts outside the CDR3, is GAGVSQSPSNKVTEKGKDVELRCDPISGHTALYWYRQSLGQGLEFLIYFQGNSAPDKSGLPSDRFSAERTGGSVSTLTIQRTQQEDSAVYLCAGSFHRGDGSPLHFGNGTRLTVT.

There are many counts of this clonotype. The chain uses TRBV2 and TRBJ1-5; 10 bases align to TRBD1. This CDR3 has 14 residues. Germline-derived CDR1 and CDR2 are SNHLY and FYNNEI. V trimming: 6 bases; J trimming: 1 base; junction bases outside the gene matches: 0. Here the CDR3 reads CASRGQGSNQPQHF. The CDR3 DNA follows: TGTGCCAGCAGGGGACAGGGGAGCAATCAGCCCCAGCATTTT. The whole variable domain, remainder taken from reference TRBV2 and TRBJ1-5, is EPEVTQTPSHQVTQMGQEVILRCVPISNHLYFYWYRQILGQKVEFLVSFYNNEISEKSEIFDDQFSVERPDGSNFTLKIRSTKLEDSAMYFCASRGQGSNQPQHFGDGTRLSIL.

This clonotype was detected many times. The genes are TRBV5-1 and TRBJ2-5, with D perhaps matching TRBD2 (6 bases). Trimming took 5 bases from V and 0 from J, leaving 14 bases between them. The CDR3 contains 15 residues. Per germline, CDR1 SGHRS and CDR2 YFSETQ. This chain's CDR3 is CASSFGSPYQETQYF. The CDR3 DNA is TGCGCCAGCAGTTTCGGGAGCCCGTACCAAGAGACCCAGTACTTC.

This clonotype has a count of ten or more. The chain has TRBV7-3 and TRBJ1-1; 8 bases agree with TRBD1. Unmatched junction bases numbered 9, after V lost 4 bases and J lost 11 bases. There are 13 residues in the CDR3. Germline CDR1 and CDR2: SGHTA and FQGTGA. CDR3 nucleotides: TGTGCCAGCAGCTCTGGGACAGGCCGCGACGCTTTCTTT. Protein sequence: CASSSGTGRDAFF.